These 10 T cell receptor beta chains share one sample of origin, sequenced in a study of cytomegalovirus exposure and HLA in healthy donors. The PCR was carried out with 60 Vbeta primers and 13 Jbeta primers. Assay used: immunoSEQ multiplex PCR; TCRdb lists only in-frame clones, some missing. This table has 110,000 to 150,000 clones, approximately 78% appearing once. Sequencing input: PBMCs. The receptors stem from a woman aged 18-29 years in good health and CMV-seropositive.

This chain links TRBV7-9 with TRBJ2-1, with TRBD2 matching over 10 bases. The CDR3 sequence is 18 residues long. CDR1 is SEHNR and CDR2 is FQNEAQ in the germline V gene (reference sequence). V lost 0 bases to trimming and J lost 5 bases; unmatched junction nucleotides: 10. The CDR3 DNA sequence: TGTGCCAGCAGCTTAGCGCGAAATAGCGGGGGGCCCCACAATGAGCAGTTCTTC. Translating gives CASSLARNSGGPHNEQFF.

This clone was detected once. The chain has TRBV11-2 and TRBJ2-3, with TRBD2 matching over 9 bases. The germline V gene has CDR1 SGHAT and CDR2 FQNNGV. The V gene end was trimmed by 0 bases and the J gene end by 2 bases; junction bases not matched to a gene: 9. This CDR3 spans 18 amino acids. The CDR3 DNA follows: TGTGCCAGCAGCTTAGATTATAGAGCGGGGGGAGTCACAGATACGCAGTATTTT. It codes for CASSLDYRAGGVTDTQYF.

This clone was recorded a few times. One end of the junction fails to match germline, which may point to a read error. V is TRBV7-9 and J is TRBJ1-1, with a weak D call TRBD1 (5 bases). This CDR3 is 16 amino acids long. The germline V gene has CDR1 SEHNR and CDR2 FQNEAQ (reference sequence). CDR3 sequence: CSSSPKGRGGNTEAFF. The CDR3 region has the DNA TGTTCCAGCAGCCCTAAGGGGCGGGGAGGCAACACTGAAGCTTTCTTT.

V and J are TRBV7-9 and TRBJ2-3; D not certain. The CDR3 extends over 16 amino acids. Germline V gene data show CDR1 as SEHNR and CDR2 as FQNEAQ (reference sequence). The V end lost 6 bases, the J end lost 0 bases, and 16 bases lay between the germline ends. Here the CDR3 reads CASSALHSASTDTQYF. The CDR3 nucleotides read TGTGCCAGCAGTGCCCTTCATAGTGCAAGCACAGATACGCAGTATTTT.

This clone was seen a handful of times. This chain uses TRBV5-4 with TRBJ1-5; no clear D. Trimming took off 2 bases at V and 5 bases at J, with 8 bases between the two ends. Germline V gene sequence: CDR1 SGHNT, CDR2 YYREEE (reference sequence). CDR3 length: 13 residues. The CDR3 region is CASSFSPHQPQHF. The CDR3 DNA reads as TGTGCCAGCAGCTTTAGTCCCCATCAGCCCCAGCATTTT.

By proportion, this clone is medium-sized. The CDR3 is CASRSINQNTEAFF. The CDR3 DNA sequence: TGTGCATCGCGGAGTATAAACCAGAACACTGAAGCTTTCTTT. The chain uses TRBV6-5 and TRBJ1-1; the D is unclear. CDR3 length equals 14 residues. Germline CDR1 is MNHEY and CDR2 is SVGAGI.

In its sample, this clone was seen a few times. The chain recombines TRBV19 with TRBJ2-3; 9 nucleotides align to TRBD2. Trimming at V came to 5 bases and at J to 3 bases, leaving 9 bases not matched to a gene. CDR3 size: 16 residues. CDR1 LNHDA and CDR2 SQIVND come from the germline V gene (reference sequence). The CDR3 region has the DNA TGTGCCAGTAGTTCCTTAGCGGGGGCCGTGACAGATACGCAGTATTTT. It encodes CASSSLAGAVTDTQYF.

This sequence joins TRBV4-3 and TRBJ1-2; maybe TRBD1 (5 bases). The germline CDR1 and CDR2 sequences are LGHNA and YSLEER. This CDR3 is 15 amino acids long. V lost 0 bases to trimming and J lost 8 bases, with 16 bases between them. As DNA, the CDR3 is TGCGCCAGCAGCCAAGATTGGAGGGGAATGTGGGGCTACACCTTC. Its protein product is CASSQDWRGMWGYTF.

The chain employs TRBV27 and TRBJ2-7; a possible D gene is TRBD1 (5 bases). The CDR3 contains 12 residues. V shed 6 bases and J shed 6 bases, with 12 bases lying between them. CDR1 is MNHEY, CDR2 SMNVEV, per germline (reference sequence). DNA for the CDR3: TGTGCCAGCAGCCTCCAGGGATCCGAGCAGTACTTC. Its translation is CASSLQGSEQYF.

This chain uses TRBV6-5 with TRBJ1-1, with 7 bases matching TRBD1. V dropped 6 bases and J dropped 10; count of bases not matched to a gene: 14. CDR1 is MNHEY and CDR2 is SVGAGI in the germline V gene. There are 14 residues in the CDR3. The CDR3 DNA reads as TGTGCCAGCAGCTCTACAGGGGCAAAAAGGGGAGCTTTCTTT. This translates into CASSSTGAKRGAFF.